The 6 T cell receptor beta chains below were found in one sample sequenced in a study of blood T cell repertoires in COVID-19. Assay: immunoSEQ multiplex PCR; the TCRdb copy retains only in-frame clones and omits some. The data contain over 200,000 clones, approximately 90% of them singletons. Sequencing was performed on PBMCs or T cells enriched from blood (not recorded which). These receptors all come from a man between 25 and 39 years old who had recovered from COVID-19.

J is TRBJ2-1 and V is TRBV7-3; 11 nucleotides agree with TRBD2. Germline assignment: CDR1 SGHTA and CDR2 FQGTGA. J gave up 8 bases and V 3 bases, and 6 bases lay outside the gene matches. This CDR3 region has 15 residues. CDR3 nucleotides: TGTGCCAGCAGCTTTAATAGCGGGGGGGCGCATGAGCAGTTCTTC. Amino acids: CASSFNSGGAHEQFF.

This chain connects TRBV3-1 (or the pseudogene TRBV3-2) to TRBJ2-1; 13 nucleotides agree with TRBD2. The CDR3 sequence is 17 residues long. Germline V gene lookup returns CDR1 LGHDT and CDR2 YNNKEL (reference sequence). V trimming: 4 bases; J trimming: 4 bases; junction bases outside the gene matches: 7. CDR3 sequence: CASSLWTSGGLYNEQFF. CDR3 in DNA: TGTGCCAGCAGCCTATGGACTAGCGGGGGCCTTTACAATGAGCAGTTCTTC.

The chain employs TRBV9 and TRBJ1-1; D gene ambiguous. Trimming removed 0 bases from V and 1 base from J, with 10 bases in between. Germline values: CDR1 SGDLS, CDR2 YYNGEE. The CDR3 extends over 15 amino acids. Here the CDR3 reads CASSVGPSRNTEAFF. The DNA of the CDR3 is TGTGCCAGCAGCGTAGGGCCCAGTCGGAACACTGAAGCTTTCTTT.

As to this clone: At one of its ends the junction is not consistent with the germline gene, which may arise from a read error. The J gene is TRBJ2-2, the V gene TRBV27; D is ambiguous. The germline V gene has CDR1 MNHEY and CDR2 SMNVEV (reference sequence). The CDR3 is 10 residues long. The CDR3 here is CASDPTGYIF. DNA for the CDR3: TGTGCCAGCGATCCTACCGGGTATATTTTT.

The chain combines TRBV4-1 with TRBJ2-4; D remains ambiguous. Germline CDR1 MGHRA, CDR2 YSYEKL. V lost 3 bases to trimming and J lost 6 bases, with 15 bases between them. CDR3 length: 15 residues. The CDR3 sequence is CASSHRGANLNIQYF. In DNA, the CDR3 is TGCGCCAGCAGCCACCGCGGCGCTAATCTAAACATTCAGTACTTC.

This chain uses TRBV5-4 with TRBJ2-3; D possibly corresponds to TRBD2 (6 bases). The germline V gene encodes CDR1 SGHNT and CDR2 YYREEE (reference sequence). Trimming cost V 3 bases and J 4 bases, with 15 bases left between them. The CDR3 extends over 15 amino acids. CDR3 protein: CASSSGLFGADTQYF. DNA of the CDR3: TGTGCCAGCAGCTCGGGACTTTTCGGCGCAGATACGCAGTATTTT.